Included here is one T cell receptor beta chain sequence, with context. The target antigen is unknown. The record originates from a study of T cell responses to AZD1222 COVID-19 vaccine. Study outcomes and limitations: Females made up more of the donors, who were largely white British, and clonal diversity may have come out too low.

The V gene's germline CDR1 is MNHEY and CDR2 SVGAGI. V lost 0 bases, J lost 6 bases, and 5 bases stayed unmatched. The CDR3 spans 14 residues. Sequencing used immunoSEQ multiplex PCR; TCRdb keeps in-frame clones, though not all of them. The data show 90,000 to 150,000 clones, roughly 88% seen once. The V call is TRBV6-5, the J call TRBJ2-7; TRBD2 agrees at 7 bases. The source is an adult in good health. This sample comprised peripheral blood, obtained on day 0 of AZD1222 vaccination. In DNA, the CDR3 is TGTGCCAGCAGTTACTCGATGGGGGGGGGCGAGCAGTACTTC. It encodes CASSYSMGGGEQYF.